Below are 11 T cell receptor beta chains sequenced from a single sample in a study of T cells in women clearing cervical HPV infection. Repertoires were generated with immunoSEQ multiplex PCR, while TCRdb's copy carries only in-frame clones and drops some. This repertoire includes over 45,000 clones. Sequencing used blood buffy coat. These receptors originate from a woman aged 18 to 69 with a cervical HPV16 infection that either progressed to CIN3+ or cleared (not recorded which).

On this clone itself: From the germline J gene comes the end of the CDR3, since the read stops 3 residues before it. The chain uses TRBV5-1 and TRBJ2-5, with 11 bases that match TRBD2. V gave up 0 bases and J gave up 1 base; unmatched junction bases: 5. Germline V lookup: CDR1 SGHRS, CDR2 YFSETQ. The CDR3 spans 17 residues. The CDR3 DNA, read in part, is TGCGCCAGCAGCTTGGCCCTAGCGGGGGGAACCCAAGAGACC. Residues: CASSLALAGGTQET. The complete CDR3 reads CASSLALAGGTQETQYF. The whole variable domain, remainder taken from reference TRBV5-1 and TRBJ2-5, is KAGVTQTPRYLIKTRGQQVTLSCSPISGHRSVSWYQQTPGQGLQFLFEYFSETQRNKGNFPGRFSGRQFSNSRSEMNVSTLELGDSALYLCASSLALAGGTQETQYFGPGTRLLVL.

As regards this clone: With the read ending 3 residues before the CDR3 end, the germline J gene is used to fill in that end. This rearrangement joins TRBV12-3 or TRBV12-4 to TRBJ2-6, with D maybe TRBD1 (6 bases). The CDR3 covers 16 residues. The V end was cut by 1 base, the J end by 2 bases, with 9 bases between. Incomplete CDR3 DNA: TGTGCCAGCAGTTTAGGCTCAGGGGCTGGGGCCAACGTC. Translating it yields CASSLGSGAGANV. In full, the CDR3 reads CASSLGSGAGANVLTF.

Points on this clone: Read sequence stops 3 residues before the CDR3 end, and the germline J gene provides the missing end. The chain links TRBV5-1 to TRBJ2-7; 8 bases align to TRBD2. Germline loops: CDR1 SGHRS, CDR2 YFSETQ. J lost 3 bases, V lost 0 bases, and 8 bases had no gene match. This CDR3 has 16 amino acids. The DNA read from the CDR3 is TGCGCCAGCAGCTTGGAGGGGACTAGATCCCTCTACGAG. Amino acids: CASSLEGTRSLYE. The complete CDR3 protein is CASSLEGTRSLYEQYF.

As concerns this clone: The CDR3 extends 3 residues past the end of the read, so its final part is completed from the germline J gene. V usage is TRBV5-6 and J usage is TRBJ2-7; weak D call: TRBD1 (5 bases). Germline V gene data show CDR1 as SGHDT and CDR2 as YYEEEE. The CDR3 consists of 14 residues. Trimming took 4 bases from V and 2 from J, leaving 13 bases between them. CDR3 region: CASSPRTTTYEQYF. CDR3 DNA (partial): TGTGCCAGCAGCCCGCGGACAACCACCTACGAG.

A note on this clone: The read ends 3 residues shy of where the CDR3 ends; the end is completed using the germline J gene. The chain is built from TRBV7-9 and TRBJ1-4, with a tentative D call TRBD1 (6 bases). The V and J ends lost 7 bases and 6 bases respectively, with 18 bases between them. The CDR3 consists of 15 residues. CDR1 and CDR2 (germline): SEHNR, FQNEAQ (reference sequence). Partial CDR3 DNA: TGTGCCAGCAAAGGGGCTCTACAGGGTGATGAAAAA. Translation gives CASKGALQGDEK. The whole CDR3 reads CASKGALQGDEKLFF. The full variable domain, its missing parts supplied by reference TRBV7-9 and TRBJ1-4, is DTGVSQNPRHKITKRGQNVTFRCDPISEHNRLYWYRQTLGQGPEFLTYFQNEAQLEKSRLLSDRFSAERPKGSFSTLEIQRTEQGDSAMYLCASKGALQGDEKLFFGSGTQLSVL.

Concerning this clone itself: The read is 3 residues too short to cover the CDR3 end, so that end is filled in from the germline J gene. The chain carries TRBV20-1 and TRBJ1-2, with a possible D match to TRBD1 (6 bases). Germline values: CDR1 DFQATT, CDR2 SNEGSKA (reference sequence). V lost 3 bases and J 7 bases, leaving 12 bases between the germline ends. This CDR3 is built from 12 residues. The chain's CDR3 is CSASYREAGYTF. CDR3 bases read: TGCAGTGCTAGTTACAGGGAGGCTGGC.

With respect to this clone: The read stops 3 residues short of the end of the CDR3; the missing end is completed from the germline J gene. The genes are TRBV18 and TRBJ2-3, with 7 bases that match TRBD2. Germline V gene data show CDR1 as KGHSH and CDR2 as LQKENI. V lost 4 bases, J lost 3 bases, and 10 bases stayed unmatched. The CDR3 spans 16 residues. The DNA read from the CDR3 is TGTGCCAGCTCACGCATTAGCGGGTCAGGTACAGATACG. Translating it yields CASSRISGSGTDT. The CDR3 reads in full as CASSRISGSGTDTQYF.

As regards this clone: The observed sequence ends 3 residues before the CDR3 terminus, with the missing tail filled in from the germline J gene. This rearrangement joins TRBV5-6 to TRBJ1-1; TRBD1 aligns across 7 bases. Germline CDR1 and CDR2: SGHDT and YYEEEE. After removal of 4 bases from V and 4 bases from J, the junction contained 4 bases not matched to a gene. CDR3 size: 13 residues. Partial CDR3 DNA: TGTGCCAGCAGCCCGGACAGGTCCACTGAA. Translation: CASSPDRSTE. The entire CDR3 is CASSPDRSTEAFF.

Comments on this clone: The read ends 3 residues shy of where the CDR3 ends; the end is completed using the germline J gene. V usage is TRBV20-1 and J usage is TRBJ2-5; TRBD2 aligns across 7 bases. V lost 5 bases and J lost 1; bases outside the gene matches: 13. CDR1 and CDR2 from the germline V gene are DFQATT and SNEGSKA (reference sequence). This CDR3 is built from 16 residues. The CDR3 sequence: CSARNPAGVLQETQYF. The covered CDR3 bases are TGCAGTGCTCGGAACCCGGCGGGGGTCCTCCAAGAGACC.

A note on this clone: The CDR3 is cut off 3 residues early in the read; its end comes from the germline J gene. The chain joins TRBV5-6 to TRBJ1-4; D is unclear. The length of the CDR3 is 14 residues. Trimming pared 7 bases from V and 6 bases from J, leaving 16 bases between. Germline assignment: CDR1 SGHDT and CDR2 YYEEEE. The CDR3 here is CASSYNSRDEKLFF. Partial CDR3 DNA: TGTGCCAGCTCTTACAACTCGAGGGATGAAAAA.

Details on this clone: The sequence runs out 3 residues before the end of the CDR3; the remainder is reconstructed from the germline J gene. V usage is TRBV9 and J usage is TRBJ1-3; D gene ambiguous. This CDR3 has 14 residues. The ends were cut back, 4 bases at V and 1 base at J, with 9 bases in the middle. Germline V gives CDR1 SGDLS, CDR2 YYNGEE. The part of the CDR3 DNA that was read is TGTGCCAGCAGCCCCCAGACTTCTGGAAACACC. Protein product: CASSPQTSGNT. The full CDR3 sequence reads CASSPQTSGNTIYF.